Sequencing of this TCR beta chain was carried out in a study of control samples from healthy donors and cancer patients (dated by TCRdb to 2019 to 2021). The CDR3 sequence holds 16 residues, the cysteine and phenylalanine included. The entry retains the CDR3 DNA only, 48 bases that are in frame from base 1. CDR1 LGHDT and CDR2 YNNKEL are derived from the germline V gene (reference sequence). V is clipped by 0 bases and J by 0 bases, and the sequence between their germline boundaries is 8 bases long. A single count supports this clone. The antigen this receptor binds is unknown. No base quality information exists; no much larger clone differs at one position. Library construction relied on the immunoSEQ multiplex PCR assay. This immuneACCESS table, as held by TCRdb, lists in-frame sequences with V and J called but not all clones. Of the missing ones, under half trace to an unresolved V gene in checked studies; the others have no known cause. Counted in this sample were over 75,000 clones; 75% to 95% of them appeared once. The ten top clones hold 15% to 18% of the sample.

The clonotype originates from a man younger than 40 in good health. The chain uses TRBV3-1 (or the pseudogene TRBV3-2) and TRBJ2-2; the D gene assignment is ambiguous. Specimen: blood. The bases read TGTGCCAGCAGCCAAGATGACCCCACGAACACCGGGGAGCTGTTTTTT. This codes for CASSQDDPTNTGELFF.